The 13 T cell receptor beta chains given below trace back to one sample, sequenced in a study of identical twins (dated by TCRdb to the mid-2010s). Libraries were prepared through 5' RACE. Sequencing took place on an Illumina HiSeq 2000. The public sequencing data were trimmed at Q25 with fastp and processed into clonotypes with MiXCR by TCRdb, which kept only in-frame beta chains. Each entry merges the rows of one CDR3 protein and shows their most common DNA and genes. The sample yields fewer than 900,000 distinct CDR3 sequences; 15% to 20% were counted once. The ten largest clonotypes hold under 15% of the sample. The sample was also reused in another study, on T cells expressing NK-cell markers.

The source material was PBMCs. The source is a woman aged 18-35 years in good health.

This clonotype was found a few times. This chain joins TRBV5-1 and TRBJ1-1; D may be TRBD1 (6 bases). The CDR3 is made up of 14 amino acids. Germline CDR1 and CDR2: SGHRS and YFSETQ. V was clipped by 6 bases and J by 4 bases, with 16 bases between them. CDR3 sequence (DNA): TGCGCCAGCACCCCACCCACAGGGAGCACTGAAGCTTTCTTT. It is translated as CASTPPTGSTEAFF.

This clonotype was seen ten or more times. The chain joins TRBV11-3 to TRBJ1-2; 8 positions match TRBD1. Germline V gene sequence: CDR1 SGHNT, CDR2 YENEEA. V trimming: 3 bases; J trimming: 0 bases; junction bases outside the gene matches: 0. The CDR3 spans 14 residues. CDR3 DNA: TGTGCCAGCAGCTTGACAGGGGCTAACTATGGCTACACCTTC. Translating gives CASSLTGANYGYTF.

This clonotype was seen many times. The CDR3 is CAISVSPSVPYEQYF. CDR3 nucleotide sequence: TGTGCCATCAGTGTAAGCCCTAGCGTTCCCTACGAGCAGTACTTC. This sequence joins TRBV10-3 and TRBJ2-7, with a possible D match to TRBD2 (6 bases). CDR1 ENHRY and CDR2 SYGVKD come from the germline V gene. This CDR3 spans 15 amino acids. V was pared by 4 bases and J by 2 bases, with 15 bases between.

This clonotype has only a few counts. The chain links TRBV7-2 to TRBJ2-1; D not certain. Germline V gives CDR1 SGHTA, CDR2 FQGNSA. The CDR3 length is 14 residues. V was clipped by 2 bases and J by 2 bases, with 7 bases between them. The CDR3 sequence: CASSLPDTYNEQFF. CDR3 nucleotide sequence: TGTGCCAGCAGCTTACCCGACACCTACAATGAGCAGTTCTTC.

The chain recombines TRBV29-1 with TRBJ2-3; 13 nucleotides match TRBD2. The germline V gene encodes CDR1 SQVTM and CDR2 ANQGSEA. V shed 3 bases, J shed 4 bases, and the junction held 1 base outside the gene matches. The CDR3 totals 14 residues. The CDR3 bases are TGCAGCGTTGACGGGACTAGCGGGGCAGATACGCAGTATTTT. Translated, it gives CSVDGTSGADTQYF.

The V and J genes are TRBV10-3 and TRBJ2-1; D might be TRBD1 or TRBD2, each matching 5 bases. This CDR3 is 15 amino acids long. The V end was cut by 2 bases, the J end by 7 bases, with 15 bases between. Germline V CDR1 and CDR2: ENHRY, SYGVKD. DNA for the CDR3: TGTGCCATCAGTGAGGGGGACCCCTCGTGGAATGAGCAGTTCTTC. It translates to CAISEGDPSWNEQFF.

This clonotype was observed a few times. This chain joins TRBV12-3 or TRBV12-4 and TRBJ1-5; D is possibly TRBD1 (5 bases). With 5 bases removed from V and 1 base from J, the gap between germline ends came to 9 bases. The CDR3 sequence is 14 residues long. The CDR3 region is CASSAGRSNQPQHF. The CDR3 region has the DNA TGTGCCAGCAGTGCGGGACGAAGCAATCAGCCCCAGCATTTT.

With respect to this clonotype: This may come from a read error, since a much larger clone is one base off. The conserved phenylalanine or tryptophan normally closing the CDR3 is absent here, so this likely arose from a read error. The V gene is TRBV7-2, the J gene TRBJ2-3, with TRBD2 matching over 7 bases. Losses at the gene ends were 2 bases for V and 1 base for J; bases not matched to a gene: 0. The CDR3 totals 14 residues. Germline CDR1 reads SGHTA; CDR2 reads FQGNSA. For the CDR3, the DNA is TGTGCCAGCAGCTTACTAGCGGGCACAGATACGCAGTATTTA. It specifies CASSLLAGTDTQYL.

The chain combines TRBV12-3 or TRBV12-4 with TRBJ2-7; D might be TRBD2 (5 bases). Trimming took off 3 bases at V and 7 bases at J, with 13 bases between the two ends. The CDR3 runs 13 residues. The CDR3: CASSFSGAREQYF. CDR3 sequence (DNA): TGTGCCAGCAGTTTCAGCGGAGCGCGGGAGCAGTACTTC.

There are a few counts of this clonotype. The chain couples TRBV6-2 or TRBV6-3 to TRBJ2-7; 7 bases line up with TRBD2. CDR1 and CDR2 (germline): MNHEY, SVGEGT. With V trimmed by 2 bases and J by 3 bases, 7 bases remained unmatched. CDR3 length: 15 residues. The chain's CDR3 is CASSYGGSAIYEQYF. The CDR3 DNA sequence: TGTGCCAGCAGTTACGGCGGGAGCGCAATCTACGAGCAGTACTTC.

This clonotype was seen a few times. This rearrangement joins TRBV12-3 or TRBV12-4 to TRBJ2-1; 7 positions agree with TRBD1. Trimming cost V 5 bases and J 10 bases; bases outside gene matches: 2. This CDR3 contains 11 residues. CDR3 loop: CASSPDREQFF. In nucleotides, the CDR3 is TGTGCCAGCAGTCCGGACAGGGAGCAGTTCTTC.

The V and J genes are TRBV3-1 and TRBJ2-7; 14 nucleotides align to TRBD2. This CDR3 spans 17 amino acids. The germline V gene encodes CDR1 LGHDT and CDR2 YNNKEL (reference sequence). V dropped 2 bases and J dropped 3; count of bases not matched to a gene: 6. CDR3 sequence reads: CASSQLGLAGAVYEQYF. The CDR3 DNA reads TGTGCCAGCAGCCAACTGGGACTAGCGGGGGCCGTCTACGAGCAGTACTTC.

J is TRBJ2-1 and V is TRBV20-1, with TRBD2 matching 11 bases. With V trimmed by 1 base and J by 3 bases, 5 bases remained unmatched. In germline, CDR1 is DFQATT, CDR2 SNEGSKA (reference sequence). The CDR3 runs 16 residues. The DNA for the CDR3 is TGCAGTGCTAGAGTACATAGCGGGGGGGACTACAATGAGCAGTTCTTC. Amino acids: CSARVHSGGDYNEQFF.